The sample holds a few counts of the clone carrying this T cell receptor beta chain. This entry belongs to a study of T-cell reconstitution after alpha-beta-depleted transplantation in children. The CDR3 consists of 13 residues. Trimming removed 7 bases from V and 9 bases from J, with 16 bases in between. During its preparation, the TCRbeta library received unique molecular identifiers. TCRdb re-derived calls from the PCR reads in MiXCR, one entry per CDR3 protein. The profile shows 500,000 or so distinct CDR3 sequences, about 30% of them singletons. The sequenced sample was PBMCs from the stem cell graft donor, obtained from the stem cell graft. This clonotype was obtained from a human donor who donated a stem cell graft to a child with aplastic anemia. This chain joins TRBV12-3 or TRBV12-4 and TRBJ1-5; unclear D gene. The CDR3 spells CASNLLAGWPQHF. The DNA of the CDR3 is TGTGCCAGCAATCTTCTGGCCGGTTGGCCCCAGCATTTT.